A selection of T cell receptor beta chains follows, all from one sample in a study of blood T cell repertoires in COVID-19. Here immunoSEQ multiplex PCR was the method, and the copy in TCRdb shows in-frame clones only, minus some. The data contain under 400,000 clones, about 90% of them singletons. The sequencing sample was made of PBMCs or T cells enriched from blood (not recorded which). Source of these receptors: a woman aged 25 to 45 who had been exposed to COVID-19. CDR3s include the opening cysteine and the closing phenylalanine or tryptophan. D genes are given only for firm matches. The size of a clone is reported for some rows only, either as once, few or many, or as a class for expanded clones.

D,J,V,size,CDR3,DNA
.,TRBJ1-1,TRBV9,few,CASSVGTVNTEAFF,TGTGCCAGCAGCGTAGGAACAGTGAACACTGAAGCTTTCTTT
TRBD2,TRBJ2-1,TRBV9,.,CASSAPGAAGVEQFF,TGTGCCAGCAGCGCCCCAGGTGCAGCGGGAGTCGAGCAGTTCTTC
TRBD1,TRBJ2-3,TRBV7-3,.,CASSTGQGAVTQYF,TGTGCCAGCAGCACGGGACAGGGGGCAGTGACGCAGTATTTT
.,TRBJ1-4,TRBV2,.,CASRSDSLNEKLFF,TGTGCCAGCAGGTCAGACAGCCTTAATGAAAAACTGTTTTTT
.,TRBJ1-3,TRBV7-8,.,CASSLGMGAGAIYF,TGTGCCAGCAGCTTAGGGATGGGGGCGGGAGCCATATATTTT
TRBD1,TRBJ1-4,TRBV28,few,CASSSIGQGFDEKLFF,TGTGCCAGCAGTTCGATAGGACAGGGCTTTGATGAAAAACTGTTTTTT
TRBD2,TRBJ2-5,TRBV29-1,.,CSARRGSSGTETQYF,TGCAGCGCCCGTCGGGGCTCTAGCGGGACGGAGACCCAGTACTTC
.,TRBJ1-2,TRBV10-3,.,CAISESNAGPYGYTF,TGTGCCATCAGTGAGTCGAACGCAGGCCCGTATGGCTACACCTTC
TRBD2,TRBJ2-7,TRBV11-2,.,CASSFGTSGINAGPHEQYF,TGTGCCAGCAGCTTCGGGACTAGCGGGATCAATGCGGGTCCGCACGAGCAGTACTTC
TRBD1,TRBJ1-2,TRBV27,.,CASREQGRYYGYTF,TGTGCCAGCAGGGAACAGGGGCGATACTATGGCTACACCTTC
.,TRBJ1-6,TRBV2,.,CASSERYSDNSPLHF,TGTGCCAGTTCGGAGCGGTACTCCGATAATTCACCCCTCCACTTT
.,TRBJ2-3,TRBV19,.,CASSARQYTDTQYF,TGTGCCAGTAGTGCCCGACAGTACACAGATACGCAGTATTTT
.,TRBJ1-1,TRBV28,once,CASSFQGAGTEAFF,TGTGCCAGCAGTTTCCAGGGAGCGGGCACTGAAGCTTTCTTT
TRBD1,TRBJ2-7,TRBV7-6,.,CASSPGTGRAYEQYF,TGTGCCAGCAGCCCGGGGACAGGGCGCGCCTACGAGCAGTACTTC
.,TRBJ1-2,TRBV6-5,.,CASSLQTDYGYTF,TGTGCCAGCAGTTTACAGACAGACTATGGCTACACCTTC
TRBD1,TRBJ1-2,TRBV6-5,.,CASSYSTADRGYGYTF,TGTGCCAGCAGTTACTCGACCGCCGACAGGGGGTATGGCTACACCTTC
TRBD1,TRBJ2-7,TRBV7-9,.,CASSWTGGHEQYF,TGTGCCAGCAGCTGGACAGGGGGCCACGAGCAGTACTTC
TRBD1,TRBJ1-4,TRBV11-3,.,CASSLDLAPGGEKLFF,TGTGCCAGCAGCTTAGATCTGGCCCCAGGGGGTGAAAAACTGTTTTTT
TRBD1,TRBJ2-5,TRBV6-2/TRBV6-3,.,CASSPGRQGPDRETQYF,TGTGCCAGCAGCCCCGGACGACAGGGCCCGGACAGAGAGACCCAGTACTTC
.,TRBJ2-3,TRBV6-5,.,CASSYGLSVPDTQYF,TGTGCCAGCAGCTACGGGTTGAGCGTTCCAGATACGCAGTATTTT
.,TRBJ2-7,TRBV18,.,CASSPTGGHGYEQYF,TGTGCCAGCTCACCGACCGGGGGGCATGGGTACGAGCAGTACTTC
TRBD1,TRBJ2-7,TRBV12-3/TRBV12-4,.,CASSRDRRYEQYF,TGTGCCAGCAGTCGGGACAGGAGATACGAGCAGTACTTC
.,TRBJ2-1,TRBV19,.,CASGSPRRGPNNEQFF,TGTGCCAGTGGAAGTCCTAGGAGGGGGCCTAACAATGAGCAGTTCTTC
.,TRBJ1-1,TRBV5-5,.,CASSLEFGGSTEAFF,TGTGCCAGCAGCTTGGAGTTCGGGGGATCCACTGAAGCTTTCTTT
.,TRBJ2-2,TRBV28,many,CASLGGRLSYTGELFF,TGTGCCAGCTTGGGCGGGCGACTATCTTACACCGGGGAGCTGTTTTTT
TRBD2,TRBJ2-7,TRBV3-1/TRBV3-2,.,CASSQGVGWLAGSGQYF,TGTGCCAGCAGCCAAGGCGTGGGGTGGCTAGCGGGAAGTGGGCAGTACTTC
.,TRBJ1-2,TRBV20-1,.,CSAKARYGYTF,TGCAGTGCTAAGGCGAGGTACGGCTACACCTTC
.,TRBJ1-4,TRBV30,.,CAWALPQGWEKLFF,TGTGCCTGGGCCCTCCCCCAGGGATGGGAAAAACTGTTTTTT
.,TRBJ1-4,TRBV9,.,CASSVAPGPANEKLFF,TGTGCCAGCAGCGTAGCCCCTGGGCCTGCTAATGAAAAACTGTTTTTT
.,TRBJ2-5,TRBV12-3/TRBV12-4,.,CASSSTGETQYF,TGTGCCAGCAGCTCCACGGGGGAGACCCAGTACTTC
TRBD2,TRBJ2-1,TRBV6-9,once,CASLPRSRTSRYNEQFF,TGTGCCAGCCTCCCCCGTTCCCGGACTAGCCGGTACAATGAGCAGTTCTTC
TRBD2,TRBJ2-2,TRBV5-1,.,CASSFGRTSNTGELFF,TGCGCCAGCAGCTTCGGGAGGACTAGCAACACCGGGGAGCTGTTTTTT
.,TRBJ2-1,TRBV29-1,.,CSALSGQNYNEQFF,TGCAGCGCCCTCAGCGGCCAAAACTACAATGAGCAGTTCTTC
.,TRBJ1-2,TRBV27,.,CASSLRVGNPFYGYTF,TGTGCCAGCAGTTTACGAGTCGGGAACCCCTTCTATGGCTACACCTTC
.,TRBJ1-2,TRBV6-5,.,CASRGQGSGYTF,TGTGCCAGCAGGGGCCAGGGTAGCGGCTACACCTTC
TRBD1,TRBJ2-7,TRBV28,.,CASSLGQGAYEQYF,TGTGCCAGCAGTTTAGGGCAGGGGGCCTACGAGCAGTACTTC
.,TRBJ2-1,TRBV1,.,CTSSHRGGLHNEQFF,TGCACCAGCAGTCACCGAGGGGGCCTACACAATGAGCAGTTCTTC
.,TRBJ2-1,TRBV27,once,CASKRRGAYNEQFF,TGTGCCAGCAAAAGGCGGGGTGCCTACAATGAGCAGTTCTTC
TRBD2,TRBJ2-1,TRBV29-1,.,CSSRGRAGNEQFF,TGCAGTTCCCGCGGGAGGGCCGGCAATGAGCAGTTCTTC
TRBD1,TRBJ1-4,TRBV28,few,CASRPGTGVEKLFF,TGTGCCAGCAGACCCGGGACAGGGGTTGAAAAACTGTTTTTT